This entry is about one T cell receptor beta chain. What it recognizes is unknown. The data originate from a study of vaccination and CD4 T cells after COVID-19. Study summary: The stimulus for the cells was overlapping spike peptides derived from SARS-CoV-2, HCoV-NL63, HCoV-OC43 and HCoV-229E. Treatment of control cultures consisted of a CEFX pool, an HIV-1 Nef pool, or no peptide.

CD4+ T cells that had been cultured provided DNA sequenced with the Oncomine TCR Beta short-read assay. DNA came from CD4+ T cells after culture. TCRdb re-called the PCR reads with MiXCR, one entry per CDR3 protein. The sample shows 9,000 to 13,000 distinct CDR3 sequences, 20% to 30% of them seen only once. Treatment noted: roughly 11-day PBMC culture with coronavirus spike peptide pools or control peptides (ViraFEST assay). This CDR3 is built from 16 residues. The V end lost 2 bases, the J end lost 4 bases, and 18 bases lay between the germline ends. Germline CDR1 reads GTSNPN; CDR2 reads SVGIG (reference sequence). Study results and limitations: Convalescent patients studied were relatively few, and early post-infection timepoints were absent.

This sequence was found in a human donor who received a COVID-19 vaccine. Sequenced material: CD4+ T cells from blood, cultured in vitro, taken before SARS-CoV-2 vaccination. J is TRBJ1-3 and V is TRBV30, with D unresolved. CDR3 nucleotide sequence: TGTGCCTGGAGTCGTGTGGACGGGTCGGGAGGAAACACCATATATTTT. Translation gives CAWSRVDGSGGNTIYF.